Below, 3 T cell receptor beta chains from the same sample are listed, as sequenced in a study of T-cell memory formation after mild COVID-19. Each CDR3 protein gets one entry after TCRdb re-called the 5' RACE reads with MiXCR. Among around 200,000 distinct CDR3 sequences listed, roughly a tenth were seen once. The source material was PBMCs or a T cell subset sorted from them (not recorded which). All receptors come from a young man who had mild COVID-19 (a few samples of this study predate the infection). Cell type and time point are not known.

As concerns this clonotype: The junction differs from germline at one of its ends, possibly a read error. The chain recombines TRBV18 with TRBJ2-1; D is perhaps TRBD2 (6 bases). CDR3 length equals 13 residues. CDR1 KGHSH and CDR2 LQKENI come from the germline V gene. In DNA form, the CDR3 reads TGTGCCAGCTCCCCACGGGAGTACAATGAGCAGTTCTTC. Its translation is CASSPREYNEQFF.

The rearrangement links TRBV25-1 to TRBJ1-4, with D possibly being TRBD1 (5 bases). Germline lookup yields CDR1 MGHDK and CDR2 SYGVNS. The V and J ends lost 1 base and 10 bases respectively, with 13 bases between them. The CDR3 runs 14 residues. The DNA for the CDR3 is TGTGCCAGCAGTGAATTTTCGGCGGGGGGAAAACTGTTTTTT. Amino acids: CASSEFSAGGKLFF. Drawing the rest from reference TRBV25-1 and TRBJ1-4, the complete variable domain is EADIYQTPRYLVIGTGKKITLECSQTMGHDKMYWYQQDPGMELHLIHYSYGVNSTEKGDLSSESTVSRIRTEHFPLTLESARPSHTSQYLCASSEFSAGGKLFFGSGTQLSVL.

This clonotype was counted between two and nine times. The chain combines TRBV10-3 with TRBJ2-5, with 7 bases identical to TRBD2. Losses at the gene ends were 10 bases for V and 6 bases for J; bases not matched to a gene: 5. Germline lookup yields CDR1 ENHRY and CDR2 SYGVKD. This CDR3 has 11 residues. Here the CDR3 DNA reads TGTGCCACCCGGGACTATAAGACCCAGTACTTC. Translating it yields CATRDYKTQYF.